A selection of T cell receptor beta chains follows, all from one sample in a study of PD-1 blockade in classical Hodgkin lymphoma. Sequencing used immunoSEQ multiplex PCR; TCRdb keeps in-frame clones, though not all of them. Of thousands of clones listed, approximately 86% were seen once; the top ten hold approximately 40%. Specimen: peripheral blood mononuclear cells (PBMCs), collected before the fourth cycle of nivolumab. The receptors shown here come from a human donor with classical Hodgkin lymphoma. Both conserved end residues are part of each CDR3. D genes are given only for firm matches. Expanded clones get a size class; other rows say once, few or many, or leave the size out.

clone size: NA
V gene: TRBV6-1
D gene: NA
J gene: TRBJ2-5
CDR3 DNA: TGTGCCAGCACCCGAGCCCACGTGCGGGAGACCCAGTACTTC
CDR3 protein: CASTRAHVRETQYF

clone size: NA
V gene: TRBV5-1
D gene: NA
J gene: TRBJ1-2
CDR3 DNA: TGCGCCAGCAGCTTGGACCGCAACTACTATGGCTACACCTTC
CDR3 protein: CASSLDRNYYGYTF

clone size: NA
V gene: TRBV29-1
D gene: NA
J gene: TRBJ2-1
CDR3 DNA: TGCAGCGTTAGCGGGCAGGGGATTACCAACCCCTACAATGAGCAGTTCTTC
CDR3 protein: CSVSGQGITNPYNEQFF

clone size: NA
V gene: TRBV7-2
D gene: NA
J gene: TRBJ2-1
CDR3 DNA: TGTGCCAGCAACCCCGAATATTGGGGACGTGAGCAGTTCTTC
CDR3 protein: CASNPEYWGREQFF

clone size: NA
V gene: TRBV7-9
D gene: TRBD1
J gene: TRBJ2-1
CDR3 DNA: TGTGCCAGCAGCTTAGCGGCAGGGGGCAATGAGCAGTTCTTC
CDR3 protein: CASSLAAGGNEQFF

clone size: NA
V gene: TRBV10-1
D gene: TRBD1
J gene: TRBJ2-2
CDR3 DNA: TGCGCCAGCAGTGTAAATCCGGGACAGGGGAGAACCGGGGAGCTGTTTTTT
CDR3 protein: CASSVNPGQGRTGELFF

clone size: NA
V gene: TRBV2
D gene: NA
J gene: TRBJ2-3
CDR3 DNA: TGTGCCAGCACCTTTAGGGCGGGGGGACAGACAGATACGCAGTATTTT
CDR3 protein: CASTFRAGGQTDTQYF

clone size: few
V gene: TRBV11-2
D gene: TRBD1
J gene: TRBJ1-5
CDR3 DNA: TGTGCCAGCAGCTTAGGAAGTTGGGCAGGGGGTAGTGCTCAGCCCCAGCATTTT
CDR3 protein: CASSLGSWAGGSAQPQHF

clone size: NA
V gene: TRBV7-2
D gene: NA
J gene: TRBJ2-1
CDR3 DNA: TGTGCCAGCAGCTTAGGGACCAGCCGCAATGAGCAGTTCTTC
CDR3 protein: CASSLGTSRNEQFF

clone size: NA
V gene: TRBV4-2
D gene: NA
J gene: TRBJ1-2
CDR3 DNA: TGTGCCAGCAGCCAGGACAGCCGGAACTATGGCTACACCTTC
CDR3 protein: CASSQDSRNYGYTF

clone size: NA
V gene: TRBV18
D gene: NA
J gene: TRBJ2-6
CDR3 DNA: TGTGCCAGCTCACCACCGTACAGTCGGACCTCTGGGGCCAACGTCCTGACTTTC
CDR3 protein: CASSPPYSRTSGANVLTF

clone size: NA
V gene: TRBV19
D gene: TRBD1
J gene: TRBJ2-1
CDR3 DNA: TGTGCCAGTAACCCGAGGACAGGGGGACCCTACAATGAGCAGTTCTTC
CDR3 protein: CASNPRTGGPYNEQFF

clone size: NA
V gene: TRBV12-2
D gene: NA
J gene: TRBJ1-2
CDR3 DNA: TGTGCAAGTCTCCAGGACAACAGGGAAAGCTACACCTTC
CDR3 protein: CASLQDNRESYTF

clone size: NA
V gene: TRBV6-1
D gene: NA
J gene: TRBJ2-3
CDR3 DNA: TGTGCCAGCAGTGAAGAACCTGGGAGGACAGATACGCAGTATTTT
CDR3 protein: CASSEEPGRTDTQYF

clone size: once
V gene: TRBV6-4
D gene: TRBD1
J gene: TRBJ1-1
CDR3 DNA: TGTGCCAGCAGGGTAGGGGGCTTGAACACTGAAGCTTTCTTT
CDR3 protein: CASRVGGLNTEAFF

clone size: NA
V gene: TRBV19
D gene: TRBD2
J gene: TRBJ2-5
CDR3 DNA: TGTGCCAGTAGTATGAAGTTAGCGGGGGGAGAGACCCAGTACTTC
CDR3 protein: CASSMKLAGGETQYF

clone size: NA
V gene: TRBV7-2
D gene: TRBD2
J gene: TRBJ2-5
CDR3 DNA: TGTGCCAGCAGCTTAGGCGGTCTAGCGGGAGGAGAGACCCAGTACTTC
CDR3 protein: CASSLGGLAGGETQYF

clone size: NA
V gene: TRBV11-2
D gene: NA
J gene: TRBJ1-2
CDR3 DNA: TGTGCCAGCAGCTTGATGATACGATATTTGGCATTTGACTATGGCTACACCTTC
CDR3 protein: CASSLMIRYLAFDYGYTF

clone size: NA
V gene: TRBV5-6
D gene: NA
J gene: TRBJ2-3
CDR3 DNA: TGTGCCAGCGCGAACAGGGAGGATACGCAGTATTTT
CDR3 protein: CASANREDTQYF

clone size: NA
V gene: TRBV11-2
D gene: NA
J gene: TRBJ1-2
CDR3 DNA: TGTGCCAGCAGCTCCTTCTTGGGCCACGGGGGCTACACCTTC
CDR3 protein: CASSSFLGHGGYTF

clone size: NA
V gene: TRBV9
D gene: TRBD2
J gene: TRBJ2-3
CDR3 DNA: TGTGCCAGCAGCCCGCGACTAGCGGGTATCACAGATACGCAGTATTTT
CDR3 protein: CASSPRLAGITDTQYF

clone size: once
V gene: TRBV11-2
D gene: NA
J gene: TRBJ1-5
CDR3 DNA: TGTGCCAGCAGCTTAGATCCCTACCAGCCCCAGCATTTT
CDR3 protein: CASSLDPYQPQHF

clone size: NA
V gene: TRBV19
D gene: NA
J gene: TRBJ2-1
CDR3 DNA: TGTGCCAGTAGTTACTCCGGGTTACCCCCCTACAATGAGCAGTTCTTC
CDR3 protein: CASSYSGLPPYNEQFF

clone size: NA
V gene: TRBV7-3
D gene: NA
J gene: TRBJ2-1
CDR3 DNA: TGTGCCAGCAGCGTTTACTCGGGGGGCCCCAATGAGCAGTTCTTC
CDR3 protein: CASSVYSGGPNEQFF

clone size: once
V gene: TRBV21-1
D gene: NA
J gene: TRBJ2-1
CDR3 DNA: TGTGCCAGCAGCCCTCTACCCCAGACTAGGGATGAGCAGTTCTTC
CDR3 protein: CASSPLPQTRDEQFF

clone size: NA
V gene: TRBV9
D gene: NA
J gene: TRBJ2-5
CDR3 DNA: TGTGCCAGCAGCGGCCCTGACCCTGTGGAGACCCAGTACTTC
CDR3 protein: CASSGPDPVETQYF

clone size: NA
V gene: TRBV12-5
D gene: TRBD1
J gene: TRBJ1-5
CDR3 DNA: TGTGCTAGTGGTTTCCTCCCGACAGGGAAAGTCAGACAGCCCCAGCATTTT
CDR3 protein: CASGFLPTGKVRQPQHF

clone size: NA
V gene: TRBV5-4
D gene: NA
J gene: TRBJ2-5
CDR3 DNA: TGTGCCAGCAGCCCGACGACACCGTCGGCGACCCAGTACTTC
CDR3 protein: CASSPTTPSATQYF

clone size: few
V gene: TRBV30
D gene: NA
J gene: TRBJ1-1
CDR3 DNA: TGTGCCTGGACCAGGAACCCTCTCCTTGAAGCTTTCTTT
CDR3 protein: CAWTRNPLLEAFF

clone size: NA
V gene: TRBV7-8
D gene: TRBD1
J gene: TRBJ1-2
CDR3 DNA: TGTGCCAGCAGCCCCGCAGGGGGCGCGGCTGGCTACACCTTC
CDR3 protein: CASSPAGGAAGYTF

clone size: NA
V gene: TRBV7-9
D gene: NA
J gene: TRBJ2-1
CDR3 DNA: TGTGCCAGCAGCTTAAGTTATGGGGATGAGCAGTTCTTC
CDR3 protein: CASSLSYGDEQFF

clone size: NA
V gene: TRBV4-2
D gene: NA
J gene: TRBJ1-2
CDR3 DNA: TGTGCCAGCAGCCAAGGGCGGCAGGCTGGCTATGGCTACACCTTC
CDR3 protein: CASSQGRQAGYGYTF